The clone carrying this T cell receptor beta chain was recorded many times. This sample is part of a study of patients and donors after allogeneic stem cell transplantation. V was trimmed by 6 bases and J by 0 bases, leaving 15 bases between them. The CDR3 is made up of 15 amino acids. Germline-derived CDR1 and CDR2 are DFQATT and SNEGSKA (reference sequence). TCRdb recomputed calls from the RT-PCR reads with MiXCR, one row per CDR3 protein. This sample has approximately 61,000 distinct CDR3 sequences, with about an eighth found just once. The sample was blood, either unsorted or a sorted T cell fraction (not recorded which). The TCR originated in a human donor who was either an allogeneic HSCT recipient or a stem cell or donor lymphocyte infusion donor (not recorded which). It is not recorded whose cells these are; they may come from a transplant donor. V gene TRBV20-1 combines with J gene TRBJ1-3; possible D gene TRBD1, 5 bases. The CDR3 sequence is CSAPGTETSGNTIYF. As DNA, the CDR3 is TGCAGTGCGCCCGGGACGGAGACCTCTGGAAACACCATATATTTT.